Sequencing of this T cell receptor (beta chain) was carried out in a study of blood T cell repertoires in COVID-19. The V end was cut by 8 bases, the J end by 2 bases, with 13 bases between. Germline V gives CDR1 SGHTA, CDR2 FQGTGA. The CDR3 extends over 14 amino acids. Authors' processing steps: It was from reference gene primer amplification that nucleated cell counts were estimated. Sequenced by immunoSEQ multiplex PCR; TCRdb stores in-frame clones only, minus some. The V and J calls and clone size are taken from that table; D and trimming were inferred from the DNA. Of about 180,000 clones listed, 70% to 90% were seen once; the top ten hold approximately 11%.

This clonotype originated in a human donor with active or convalescent COVID-19. The donor label of this sample is uncertain. The chain is built from TRBV7-3 and TRBJ1-3; D is perhaps TRBD1 (6 bases). Sequenced material: peripheral blood. CDR3 coding DNA: TGTGCCAGCTCATTAGGGGGGGCTGGAAACACCATATATTTT. Translation: CASSLGGAGNTIYF.